This paragraph reports one T cell receptor (beta chain). The data were taken from a study of blood T cell repertoires in COVID-19. The overall study: Acute and convalescent COVID-19 specimens originated in the United States, Italy and Spain. PBMCs, B-cell-depleted T cells, or T cells provided the cDNA or gDNA that made up the material.

In the original processing: The assay estimated nucleated cells by amplifying reference gene primers. Profiling relied on immunoSEQ multiplex PCR, and the TCRdb table lists in-frame clones only, not all of them. V and J calls and clone size are as listed in that table; D and trimming were resolved from the DNA. The sample holds 75,000 to 100,000 clones; just under 90% are singletons and the top ten take 15%. Sequenced: peripheral blood. The sequence was obtained from a human donor in a cohort sampled during active COVID-19.

CDR3 DNA sequence: TGTGCCAGCTCACCACCGGGACAGGGACAGGGCTACACCTTC. Translation gives CASSPPGQGQGYTF. The gene calls are TRBV18 and TRBJ1-2; 9 bases fit TRBD1. V was pared by 0 bases and J by 8 bases, with 4 bases of the junction left unmatched. Germline CDR1 is KGHSH and CDR2 is LQKENI. The CDR3 extends over 14 amino acids.